This T cell receptor (beta chain) was identified during a study of blood T cells in healthy people across ages. Primers used in a second PCR of roughly 6 to 11 cycles were a sample-barcoded 5' primer and a J-beta primer mix. Each TCR beta cDNA got a 12-nucleotide random molecular identifier. Using its own MiXCR run on the 5' RACE reads, TCRdb lists one record per CDR3 protein. The data show hundreds of thousands of distinct CDR3 sequences, 45% to 65% seen once. The CDR3 spans 14 residues. Germline loops: CDR1 MNHNY, CDR2 SVGAGI (reference sequence). The V end was cut by 7 bases, the J end by 0 bases, with 12 bases between. The draw of peripheral blood yielded ten milliliters from each donor. Total RNA amounts of at least 6 micrograms were extracted per sample.

The TCR comes from a man in his sixties in good health. This chain joins TRBV6-6 and TRBJ2-5; D is unclear. The sample comprised blood. CDR3 nucleotide sequence: TGTGCCAGCACCAGCCCGATTCACCAAGAGACCCAGTACTTC. This codes for CASTSPIHQETQYF.